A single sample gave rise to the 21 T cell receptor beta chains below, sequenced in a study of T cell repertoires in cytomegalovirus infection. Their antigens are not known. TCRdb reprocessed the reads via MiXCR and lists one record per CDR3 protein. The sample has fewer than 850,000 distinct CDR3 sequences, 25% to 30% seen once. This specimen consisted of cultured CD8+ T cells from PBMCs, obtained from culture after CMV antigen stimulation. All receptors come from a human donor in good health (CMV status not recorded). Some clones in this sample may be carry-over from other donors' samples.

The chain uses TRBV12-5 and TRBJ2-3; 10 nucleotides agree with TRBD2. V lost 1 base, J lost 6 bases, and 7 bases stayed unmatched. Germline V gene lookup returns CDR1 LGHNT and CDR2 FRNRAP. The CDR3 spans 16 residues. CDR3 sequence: CASGLGEAGGPDTQYF. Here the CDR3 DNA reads TGTGCTAGTGGTTTGGGGGAAGCGGGGGGGCCGGATACGCAGTATTTT.

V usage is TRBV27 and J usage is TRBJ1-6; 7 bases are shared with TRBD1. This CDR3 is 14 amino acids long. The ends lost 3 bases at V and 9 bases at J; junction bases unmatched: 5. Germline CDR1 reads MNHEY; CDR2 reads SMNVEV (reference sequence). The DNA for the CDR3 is TGTGCCAGCAGTTTCGGGACAGAAGCTTCACCCCTCCACTTT. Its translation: CASSFGTEASPLHF.

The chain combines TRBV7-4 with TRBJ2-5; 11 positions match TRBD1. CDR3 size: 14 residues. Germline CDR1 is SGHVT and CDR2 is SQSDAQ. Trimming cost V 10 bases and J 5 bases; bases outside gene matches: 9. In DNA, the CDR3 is TGTGCCACACTTGGACAGGGGGCCTGGGAGACCCAGTACTTC. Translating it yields CATLGQGAWETQYF.

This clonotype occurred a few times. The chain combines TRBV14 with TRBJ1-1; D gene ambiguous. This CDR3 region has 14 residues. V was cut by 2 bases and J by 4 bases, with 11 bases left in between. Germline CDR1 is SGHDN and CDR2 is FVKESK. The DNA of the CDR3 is TGTGCCAGCAGCCAATCGGGGAAAGGCACTGAAGCTTTCTTT. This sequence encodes CASSQSGKGTEAFF.

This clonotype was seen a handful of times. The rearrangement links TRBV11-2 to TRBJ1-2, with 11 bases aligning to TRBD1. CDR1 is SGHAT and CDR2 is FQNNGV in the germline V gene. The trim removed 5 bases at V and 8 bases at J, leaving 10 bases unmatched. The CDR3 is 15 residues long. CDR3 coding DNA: TGTGCCAGCAGCACCTGGACAGGGGGCAGTCGAGGCTACACCTTC. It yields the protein CASSTWTGGSRGYTF.

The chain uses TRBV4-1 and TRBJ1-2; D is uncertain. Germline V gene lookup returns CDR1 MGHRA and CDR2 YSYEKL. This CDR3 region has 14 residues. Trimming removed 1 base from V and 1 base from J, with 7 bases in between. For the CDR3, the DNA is TGCGCCAGCAGCCAAGGGTACAGTAACTATGGCTACACCTTC. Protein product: CASSQGYSNYGYTF.

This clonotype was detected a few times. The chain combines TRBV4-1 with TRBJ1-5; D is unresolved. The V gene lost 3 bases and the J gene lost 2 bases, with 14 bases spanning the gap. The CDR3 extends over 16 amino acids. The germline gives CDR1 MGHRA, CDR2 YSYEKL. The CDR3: CASSHNGFLGNQPQHF. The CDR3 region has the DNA TGCGCCAGCAGCCATAATGGCTTTCTCGGCAATCAGCCCCAGCATTTT.

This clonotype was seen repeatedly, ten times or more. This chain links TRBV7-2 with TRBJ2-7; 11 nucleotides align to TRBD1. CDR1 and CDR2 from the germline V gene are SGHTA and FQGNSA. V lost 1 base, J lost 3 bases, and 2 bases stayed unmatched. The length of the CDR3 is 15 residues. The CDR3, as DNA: TGTGCCAGCAGCTTAGACGGGACAGGGGGCTACGAGCAGTACGTC. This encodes CASSLDGTGGYEQYV.

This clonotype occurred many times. CDR3 sequence (DNA): TGTGCCAGCAGCTTAGTTGGCGGGGGGCCCTATGATGAGCAGTTCTTC. The encoded protein is CASSLVGGGPYDEQFF. The rearrangement uses TRBV7-2 and TRBJ2-1; the match to TRBD2 covers 8 bases. The CDR3 runs 16 residues. CDR1 is SGHTA, CDR2 FQGNSA, per germline. V was clipped by 1 base and J by 8 bases; unmatched bases: 10.

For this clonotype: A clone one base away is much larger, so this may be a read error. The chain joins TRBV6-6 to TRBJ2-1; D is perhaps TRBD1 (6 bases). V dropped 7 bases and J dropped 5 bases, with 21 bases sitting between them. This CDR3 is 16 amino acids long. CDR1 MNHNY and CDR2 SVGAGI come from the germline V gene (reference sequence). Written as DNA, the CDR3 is TGTGCCAGCAATCCTTGGCAGGGGATGTCCCACAATGAGCAGTTCTTC. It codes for CASNPWQGMSHNEQFF.

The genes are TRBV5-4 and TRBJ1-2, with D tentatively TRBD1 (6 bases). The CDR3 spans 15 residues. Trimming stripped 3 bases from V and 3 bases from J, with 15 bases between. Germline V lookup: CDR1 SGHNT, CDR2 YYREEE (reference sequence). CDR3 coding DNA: TGTGCCAGCAGCTCCTCGACAGGACCCGACTATGGCTACACCTTC. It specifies CASSSSTGPDYGYTF.

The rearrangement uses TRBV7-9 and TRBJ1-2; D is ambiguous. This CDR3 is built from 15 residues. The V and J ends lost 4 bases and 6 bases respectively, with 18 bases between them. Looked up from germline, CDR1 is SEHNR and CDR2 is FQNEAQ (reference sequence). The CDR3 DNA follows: TGTGCCAGCAGCTCCGCGGCACGGCTATTAAATGGCTACACCTTC. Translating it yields CASSSAARLLNGYTF.

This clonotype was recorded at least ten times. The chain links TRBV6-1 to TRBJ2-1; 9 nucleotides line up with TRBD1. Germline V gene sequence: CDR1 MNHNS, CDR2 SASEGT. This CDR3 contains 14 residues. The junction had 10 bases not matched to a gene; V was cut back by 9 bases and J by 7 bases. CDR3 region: CASPGQGGINEQFF. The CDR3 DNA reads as TGTGCCAGTCCGGGACAGGGAGGAATAAATGAGCAGTTCTTC.

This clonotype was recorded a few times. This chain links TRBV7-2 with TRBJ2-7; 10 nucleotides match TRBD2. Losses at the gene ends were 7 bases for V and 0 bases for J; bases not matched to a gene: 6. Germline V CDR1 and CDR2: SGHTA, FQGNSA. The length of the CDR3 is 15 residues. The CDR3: CASTISGGSSYEQYF. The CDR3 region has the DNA TGTGCCAGCACCATTAGCGGGGGGAGCTCCTACGAGCAGTACTTC.

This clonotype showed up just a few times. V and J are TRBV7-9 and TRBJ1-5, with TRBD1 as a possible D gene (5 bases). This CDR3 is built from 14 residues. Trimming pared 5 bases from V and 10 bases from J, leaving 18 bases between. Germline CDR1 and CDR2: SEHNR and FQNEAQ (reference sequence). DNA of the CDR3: TGTGCCAGCAGCAAAACAGGCGCCCAGGGCCCCCAGCATTTT. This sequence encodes CASSKTGAQGPQHF.

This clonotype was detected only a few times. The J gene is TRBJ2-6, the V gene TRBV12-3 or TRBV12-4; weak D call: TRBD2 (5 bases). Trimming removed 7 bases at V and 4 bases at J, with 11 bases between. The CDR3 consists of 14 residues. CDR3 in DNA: TGTGCCAGCACCTTGACGGGAGGGGCCAACGTCCTGACTTTC. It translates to CASTLTGGANVLTF.

The CDR3 DNA is TGTGCCAGCAGTGACTTGCCCGGGAACTATGGCTACACCTTC. Translated, it gives CASSDLPGNYGYTF. The V and J genes are TRBV6-4 and TRBJ1-2; D is unresolved. The V end was cut by 1 base, the J end by 2 bases, with 8 bases between. This CDR3 contains 14 residues. Germline-derived CDR1 and CDR2 are MRHNA and SNTAGT.

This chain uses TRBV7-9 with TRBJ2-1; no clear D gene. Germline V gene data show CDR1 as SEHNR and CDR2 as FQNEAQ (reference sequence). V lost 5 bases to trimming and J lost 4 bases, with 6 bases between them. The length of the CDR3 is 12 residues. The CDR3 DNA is TGTGCCAGCAGCCATGAATACAATGAGCAGTTCTTC. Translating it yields CASSHEYNEQFF.

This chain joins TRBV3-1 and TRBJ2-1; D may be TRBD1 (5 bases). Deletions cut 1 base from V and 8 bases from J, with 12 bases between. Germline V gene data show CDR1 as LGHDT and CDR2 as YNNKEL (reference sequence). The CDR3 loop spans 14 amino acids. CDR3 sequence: CASSQGWTPDEQFF. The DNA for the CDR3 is TGTGCCAGCAGCCAAGGTTGGACACCGGATGAGCAGTTCTTC.

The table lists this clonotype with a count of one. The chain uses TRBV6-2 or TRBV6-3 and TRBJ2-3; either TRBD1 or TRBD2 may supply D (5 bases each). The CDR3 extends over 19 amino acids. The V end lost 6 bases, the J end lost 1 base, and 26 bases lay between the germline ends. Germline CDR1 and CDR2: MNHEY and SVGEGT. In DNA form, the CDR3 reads TGTGCCAGCAGCATTCAGCCCGGGACGGCGCTCTGGGGCACAGATACGCAGTATTTT. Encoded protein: CASSIQPGTALWGTDTQYF.

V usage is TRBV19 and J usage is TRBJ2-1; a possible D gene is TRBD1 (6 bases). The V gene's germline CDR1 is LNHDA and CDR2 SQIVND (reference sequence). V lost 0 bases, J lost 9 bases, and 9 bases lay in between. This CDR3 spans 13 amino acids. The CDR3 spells CASSIDLGAEQFF. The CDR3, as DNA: TGTGCCAGTAGTATAGATCTGGGGGCTGAGCAGTTCTTC.